The 20 T cell receptor delta chains below come from one sample, sequenced in a study of gamma delta lymphoproliferative disorders and STAT genes. The receptor sequences were amplified from genomic DNA of peripheral blood mononuclear cells. TCRdb redid clone calling on the multiplex PCR reads using CATT. The top ten hold around 60% of the sample, which has 1,200 or so delta-chain clones, less than 2% seen once. The sequencing sample was made of blood. The source is a human donor in good health.

Remarks on this clone: A read error likely explains why the TCRdb protein, taken from a much larger clone, differs from this DNA's translation at residue 13; the protein shown is translated from the DNA. CDR3 sequence (DNA): TGTGCCTGTGACTTTTTGGGATACGCTACCCGGGGGAACACCGATAAACTCATCTTT. Its translation is CACDFLGYATRGNTDKLIF. The V gene is TRDV2, the J gene TRDJ1; 8 bases align to TRDD3. The junction had 17 bases not matched to a gene; V was cut back by 3 bases and J by 0 bases. CDR1 and CDR2 from the germline V gene are GEAIGNYY and EKD. CDR3 length: 19 amino acids.

Turning to this clone: The TCRdb protein, from a much larger clone, departs from this DNA's translation at residue 7, likely by read error; the protein shown derives from the DNA. The V gene was left uncalled, and the J gene is TRDJ1; TRDD3, as called in the table, went unchecked against the DNA. CDR3 length equals 20 residues. In DNA form, the CDR3 reads TGTGCCTGTGACCCTTTACATCTTCCTACGGGGGATACTCCTGCCGATAAACTCATCTTT. The encoded protein is CACDPLHLPTGDTPADKLIF.

This clone was seen more than once but under ten times. TCRdb shows a much larger clone's protein in place of this DNA's translation, and the two differ at residue 9, likely through a read error; the protein shown is translated from the DNA. The rearrangement joins TRDV2 to TRDJ1; D uncertain. Germline V CDR1 and CDR2: GEAIGNYY, EKD. The CDR3 loop spans 17 amino acids. Trimming took 0 bases from V and 0 from J, leaving 16 bases between them. The CDR3 protein is CACDTVGTKSNTDKLIF. The CDR3 bases are TGTGCCTGTGACACCGTAGGGACCAAATCCAACACCGATAAACTCATCTTT.

Concerning this clone itself: TCRdb records a much larger clone's protein for this DNA, with a difference at residue 13 that likely arises from a read error; the protein given is the translation of the DNA. The rearrangement links TRDV1 to TRDJ1; D not resolved. CDR3 length: 18 residues. The V end lost 0 bases, the J end lost 4 bases, and 21 bases lay between the germline ends. Per the germline V gene, CDR1 is TSWWSYY and CDR2 is QGS. The CDR3 DNA reads TGTGCTCTTGGGGAACTGGGTCCAAAATGCTTTACTTTCGATAAACTCATCTTT. It specifies CALGELGPKCFTFDKLIF.

Notes on this clone: The protein held in TCRdb is that of a much larger clone and does not match this DNA's translation at residue 9, likely because of a read error; the protein shown is translated from the DNA. The chain employs TRDV2 and TRDJ1; D gene uncertain. Germline CDR1 is GEAIGNYY and CDR2 is EKD. V was pared by 3 bases and J by 4 bases, with 14 bases between. The CDR3 spans 14 residues. In nucleotides, the CDR3 is TGTGCCTGTGACCCTATTACCAACATCGATAAACTCATCTTT. The encoded protein is CACDPITNIDKLIF.

The table lists this clone with a few counts. The protein given by TCRdb reflects a much larger clone and differs at residue 18 from this DNA's translation, likely from a read error; the protein shown is the DNA's translation. This chain links TRDV3 with TRDJ1, with 10 bases identical to TRDD3. Germline lookup yields CDR1 TVYSNPD and CDR2 GDNSRS (reference sequence). The CDR3 runs 20 residues. The chain's CDR3 is CAYDFPKYTGGLMYTDKPIF. The CDR3, as DNA: TGTGCCTACGACTTCCCCAAATATACTGGGGGATTGATGTACACCGATAAACCCATCTTT. Variable domain in full (rest from reference TRDV3 and TRDJ1): CDKVTQSSPDQTVASGSEVVLLCTYDTVYSNPDLFWYRIRPDYSFQFVFYGDNSRSEGADFTQGRFSVKHILTQKAFHLVISPVRTEDSATYYCAYDFPKYTGGLMYTDKPIFGKGTRVTVEP.

This clone was found many times. One base separates it from a far larger clone, so it is likely a read error. At the DNA level, this CDR3 is encoded by other sequences in the same sample as well. This chain joins TRDV2 and TRDJ1; no clear D gene. V gave up 7 bases and J gave up 0 bases, with 14 bases separating them. Germline assignment: CDR1 GEAIGNYY and CDR2 EKD. The CDR3 length is 14 residues. Here the CDR3 reads CACDPITNTDKLIF. DNA of the CDR3: TGTGCCTGCGACCCTATTACCAACACCGATAAACTCATCTTT.

This clone showed up just a few times. This DNA translates differently at residue 7 from the TCRdb protein, which is that of a much larger clone; a read error is likely, and the protein shown is the DNA's own translation. The genes are TRDV2 and TRDJ1, with 10 bases identical to TRDD3. Germline V lookup: CDR1 GEAIGNYY, CDR2 EKD. Losses at the gene ends were 0 bases for V and 0 bases for J; bases not matched to a gene: 9. CDR3 length equals 18 residues. In nucleotides, the CDR3 is TGTGCCTGTGACACCGTCAGGGGGGATACGAAGTACACCGATAAACTCATCTTT. It yields the protein CACDTVRGDTKYTDKLIF.

Note on this clone: The TCRdb protein comes from a much larger clone and disagrees with this DNA's translation at residue 11, likely due to a read error; the protein given here is derived from the DNA. This CDR3 is CALGVQSSSTGVWGIRGLNKLIF. The CDR3 DNA reads TGTGCTCTTGGGGTCCAATCTTCCTCTACGGGGGTCTGGGGGATACGAGGGCTAAATAAACTCATCTTT. The V and J genes are TRDV1 and TRDJ1; 12 bases are shared with TRDD3. The CDR3 totals 23 residues. CDR1 is TSWWSYY and CDR2 is QGS in the germline V gene. V shed 4 bases and J 6 bases; nucleotides not matched to a gene: 30.

This chain links TRDV2 with TRDJ1, with D possibly matching TRDD3 (5 bases). The length of the CDR3 is 14 residues. The ends were cut back, 0 bases at V and 1 base at J, with 8 bases in the middle. From germline, CDR1 is GEAIGNYY and CDR2 EKD. CDR3 protein: CACDTLGVTDKLIF. CDR3 in DNA: TGTGCCTGTGACACCCTGGGCGTCACCGATAAACTCATCTTT.

Only a few counts were recorded for this clone. For this DNA, TCRdb reports the protein of a much larger clone, which diverges at residue 14, most likely from a read error; the protein presented here is translated directly from the DNA. This chain links TRDV1 with TRDJ1; TRDD3 matches at 10 bases. The CDR3 sequence is 18 residues long. Looked up from germline, CDR1 is TSWWSYY and CDR2 is QGS. The CDR3 here is CALGEKDWGIRYTNKLIF. The CDR3 DNA is TGTGCTCTTGGGGAAAAAGACTGGGGGATCAGGTACACCAATAAACTCATCTTT.

The table lists this clone with a few counts. It is likely a read error: a sequence one base away is far more abundant. Different DNA sequences within this sample yield the same CDR3. This chain connects TRDV1 to TRDJ3, with D possibly matching TRDD3 (5 bases). The V end was cut by 0 bases, the J end by 2 bases, with 14 bases between. Germline CDR1 TSWWSYY, CDR2 QGS. The CDR3 totals 19 residues. The CDR3 loop is CALGELGVINPWDTRQMFF. The CDR3 bases are TGTGCTCTTGGGGAACTGGGGGTTATAAATCCCTGGGACACCCGACAGATGTTTTTC.

About this clone itself: This DNA's translation and the protein TCRdb lists, from a much larger clone, do not match at residue 11, likely due to a read error; the protein shown is translated from the DNA. The chain recombines TRDV2 with TRDJ2; D not resolved. Per the germline V gene, CDR1 is GEAIGNYY and CDR2 is EKD. The CDR3 sequence is 15 residues long. The DNA of the CDR3 is TGTGCCTGTGACACCGTCGGGTCCCTGACAACACAACTCTTCTTT. Translating gives CACDTVGSLTTQLFF.

With regard to this clone: A read error likely explains why the TCRdb protein, taken from a much larger clone, differs from this DNA's translation at residue 7; the protein shown is translated from the DNA. This rearrangement joins TRDV1 to TRDJ1; a possible D gene is TRDD3 (5 bases). V was pared by 1 base and J by 0 bases, with 18 bases between. Germline CDR1 TSWWSYY, CDR2 QGS. CDR3 size: 18 residues. Here the CDR3 reads CALGEPSYGEPYTDKLIF. The CDR3 DNA follows: TGTGCTCTTGGGGAACCTTCGTATGGGGAGCCCTACACCGATAAACTCATCTTT.

In the case of this clone: The protein recorded in TCRdb matches a much larger clone and deviates from this DNA's translation at residue 11, suggesting a read error; the protein here is obtained by translating the DNA. The CDR3 nucleotides are TGTGCTCTTGGGGAAATAGCCTTCCTTCATATACTGGGGAGGGCACAACTCTTCTTT. Protein sequence: CALGEIAFLHILGRAQLFF. J is TRDJ2 and V is TRDV1; D may correspond to TRDD2 or TRDD3 (7 bases each). The CDR3 contains 19 residues. Looked up from germline, CDR1 is TSWWSYY and CDR2 is QGS. The V end was cut by 2 bases, the J end by 8 bases, with 27 bases between.

In this sample, this clone is medium-sized (0.01 to 0.1%). This DNA translates differently at residue 6 from the TCRdb protein, which is that of a much larger clone; a read error is likely, and the protein shown is the DNA's own translation. The chain combines TRDV2 with TRDJ1, with 7 bases that match TRDD3. The CDR3 loop spans 16 amino acids. V gave up 0 bases and J gave up 3 bases; unmatched junction bases: 9. CDR1 GEAIGNYY and CDR2 EKD come from the germline V gene. In DNA form, the CDR3 reads TGTGCCTGTGACACCTCGGGGGATCGGTGGGCCGATAAACTCATCTTT. Its translation is CACDTSGDRWADKLIF.

Concerning this clone: TCRdb's listed protein matches a much larger clone and diverges from this DNA's translation at residue 6, likely through a read error; the protein shown comes from the DNA. The chain uses TRDV1 and TRDJ1; D is perhaps TRDD2 (5 bases). Trimming removed 4 bases from V and 6 bases from J, with 12 bases in between. This CDR3 has 13 amino acids. Germline lookup yields CDR1 TSWWSYY and CDR2 QGS. The CDR3 loop reads CALGGSPSNKLIF. The DNA of the CDR3 is TGTGCTCTTGGGGGATCTCCTTCGAATAAACTCATCTTT.

This clone appeared a few times. This probably arose from a read error, given a far larger clone one base away. Other nucleotide sequences from this sample produce the same CDR3. The chain employs TRDV2 and TRDJ1; 7 bases line up with TRDD3. This CDR3 comprises 17 residues. The V gene's germline CDR1 is GEAIGNYY and CDR2 EKD. The CDR3 bases are TGTGCCTGTGACCCCGTTTCGGGGGGATCTTACACCGATAAGCTCATCTTT. Encoded protein: CACDPVSGGSYTDKLIF.

This clone turned up a few times. One base separates it from a far larger clone, so it is likely a read error. This same CDR3 is encoded by further DNA sequences in the sample. The rearrangement uses TRDV3 and TRDJ1; 10 bases fit TRDD3. The CDR3 has 18 residues. Germline values: CDR1 TVYSNPD, CDR2 GDNSRS (reference sequence). The trim removed 4 bases at V and 2 bases at J, leaving 19 bases unmatched. CDR3 bases: TGTGCCTCAAATCTTCCTGGACTACTGGGGGATCGGACCGATAAACTCATCTTT. The encoded protein is CASNLPGLLGDRTDKLIF.

Note on this clone: TCRdb shows a much larger clone's protein in place of this DNA's translation, and the two differ at residue 17, likely through a read error; the protein shown is translated from the DNA. Other DNA sequences in the sample encode the same CDR3. The V and J genes are TRDV1 and TRDJ1; TRDD3 aligns across 12 bases. V dropped 4 bases and J dropped 6; count of bases not matched to a gene: 30. The germline V gene has CDR1 TSWWSYY and CDR2 QGS. The CDR3 contains 23 residues. The CDR3 coding sequence is TGTGCTCTTGGGGTCCAATCCTCCTCTACGCGGGTCTGGGGGATACGAAGGCTAAATAAACTCATCTTT. This codes for CALGVQSSSTRVWGIRRLNKLIF.